This TCR beta chain was retrieved from a study of blood T cells in healthy people across ages. Study conclusions and caveats: In long-lived donors, naive CD4+ cell counts and diversity exceeded those of aged donors.

Donor samples were obtained from healthy Caucasian individuals from Russia, aged 6 to 90. Samples had at least 6 million PBMCs isolated from them. Each sample yielded at least 5.5 micrograms of PBMC total RNA. Germline V gene sequence: CDR1 SGHDT, CDR2 YYEEEE. The CDR3 spans 12 residues. A J-beta primer mix and a sample-barcoded 5' primer were used in a second PCR of about 7 to 12 cycles. MiXCR was run by TCRdb on the 5' RACE reads, yielding one entry per CDR3 protein. In the table there are around 2 million distinct CDR3 sequences, around 42% of which are singletons. Regarding this clonotype: Its antigen is unidentified. Being one base from a much bigger clone, this may be a read error.

V and J are TRBV5-6 and TRBJ1-2; no clear D. This clonotype was sampled from a human donor in good health. The sequenced sample was blood. The CDR3 DNA reads as TGTGCCAGCAGCTTGGCGGACTATGACTACACCTTC. Amino acids: CASSLADYDYTF. Looking up the rest from reference TRBV5-6 and TRBJ1-2 gives the full variable domain: DAGVTQSPTHLIKTRGQQVTLRCSPKSGHDTVSWYQQALGQGPQFIFQYYEEEERQRGNFPDRFSGHQFPNYSSELNVNALLLGDSALYLCASSLADYDYTFGSGTRLTVV.